The T cell receptor (beta chain) under discussion was sequenced for a study of blood T cell repertoires in COVID-19. Everyone who took part was about 18 to 90 years old, and they came from fewer than 25 US areas. Cohort assignment relied on participant-reported clinical history. The table lists this clone with a count of one. TCRdb's copy holds only in-frame clones and misses some; the assay was immunoSEQ multiplex PCR. The data contain about 220,000 clones, about 86% of them singletons. The receptor's source is a woman aged 35 to 49 with acute COVID-19. Specimen: PBMCs or T cells enriched from blood (not recorded which).

The chain's CDR3 is CASSLSGTGGYTF. CDR3 nucleotide sequence: TGTGCCAGCAGCCTCTCCGGGACAGGAGGCTACACCTTC. The V gene is TRBV9, the J gene TRBJ1-2; 8 bases line up with TRBD1. The CDR3 totals 13 residues. The ends lost 4 bases at V and 8 bases at J; junction bases unmatched: 7. Germline lookup yields CDR1 SGDLS and CDR2 YYNGEE.